This T cell receptor (beta chain) is from a study of T cell responses to AZD1222 COVID-19 vaccine (dated by TCRdb to the early 2020s). The study in broad terms: Because spike-specific TCR depth and breadth did not differ between the two schedules, AZD1222 recipients who got a second dose at roughly 4 weeks were pooled with those who got a second dose at roughly 12 weeks. Enrollment into the trials was organized by age into subgroups of 18-55, 56-69 and 70-plus years, and those subgroups contained roughly 160, 29 and 62 TCR-sequenced participants, respectively. A total of 230 to 250 trial participants underwent TCR sequencing, of whom 200 to 220 had received two doses of AZD1222 and around 25 had received two doses of the MenACWY control vaccine.

Points the paper makes about the study in general: Epitopes outside the regions mutated in the B.1.351 and B.1.1.7 variants were reportedly recognized by nearly half of the unique spike-specific TCRs. After two AZD1222 doses, both the breadth and the depth of spike-specific TCRs were significantly higher than at day 0 and than in MenACWY recipients. Participants were mostly white British and included more females than males, and it was suggested by the authors that clonal diversity may have been underestimated. No day 14 peak-response samples were available, so repertoires were characterized only after the peak T cell response. Vaccine-associated CD4 TCRs spanned the whole spike protein, with dominant responses in regions 160-218 and 743-854. Conclusions about previously exposed vaccinees are limited, since just six or seven AZD1222 recipients were seropositive for SARS-CoV-2 at baseline. In the small 56-69-year group, the increase in depth fell short of significance, most likely because of low power.

The time point label here, explained by the study, means: baseline before first vaccination. Vaccinee samples were obtained from the UK trials COV001 and COV002, which included a single-blind randomized controlled phase 2/3 trial of AZD1222 (ChAdOx1 nCoV-19) in healthy adults. For TCRbeta chain sequencing, PBMC samples were collected from trial participants at day 0 and at day 28 after the second dose. The CDR3 regions of human TCRbeta chains were analyzed by immunosequencing. Under the source paper's analysis protocol: Repertoire TCRs were matched against a reference library of SARS-CoV-2-specific TCRs generated with the MIRA antigen-specificity platform. Breadth meant the fraction of unique TCRs that were SARS-CoV-2-associated, whereas depth meant the fraction of total T cells that were SARS-CoV-2-associated. Each spike-specific TCR was assigned to its reactive spike region and to a CD4 or CD8 class using the MIRA data. Log10-transformed breadth and depth values were compared by one-way ANOVA with Sidak's multiple comparisons tests. TCRdb's version of the immuneACCESS table is confined to in-frame rearrangements and falls short of the full clone set. An unresolved V gene accounts for under half of the shortfall where checked; the remainder is of unknown origin. V and J calls and clone size are given by that table; D and trimming were obtained from the DNA. The sample profile shows about 100,000 clones; roughly 84% of them were found once. The ten largest clones represent 17% of the sample.

The germline V gene specifies KGHDR as CDR1 and SFDVKD as CDR2. Including cysteine and phenylalanine, the CDR3 has 18 amino acids. Of all the DNA, just the CDR3 is kept, 54 bases in frame from base 1. V loses 4 bases at its end and J loses 0 bases; junction bases beyond the gene matches: 6. Remarks on this clone: It lacks a known antigen. Base-call qualities are not available, and no considerably larger clone is one nucleotide away.

The chain is made from TRBV24-1 and TRBJ1-5; 12 junctional bases match TRBD1. The sample was peripheral blood, taken on day 0 of AZD1222 vaccination. This sequence was found in an adult in good health. The nucleotide sequence is given as TGTGCCACCAGTGAGCCCGGGACAGGGGGCCATAGCAATCAGCCCCAGCATTTT. Its product reads: CATSEPGTGGHSNQPQHF.